The clone carrying this T cell receptor beta chain was found once. The data originate from a study of blood T cell repertoires in COVID-19. CDR3 length: 13 amino acids. Germline V gene sequence: CDR1 LNHDA, CDR2 SQIVND (reference sequence). V lost 5 bases, J lost 6 bases, and 4 bases stayed unmatched. This table comes from immunoSEQ multiplex PCR, and its TCRdb copy is limited to in-frame clones, with some not included. The table shows a few hundred thousand clones, with 80% to 90% occurring only once. The V and J genes are TRBV19 and TRBJ2-1, with TRBD1 matching over 7 bases. The TCR originated in a man between 18 and 35 years old with acute COVID-19. Sequencing was done on a sample of PBMCs or T cells enriched from blood (not recorded which). Here the CDR3 DNA reads TGTGCCAGTAGTGCTTCAGGGGGCAATGAGCAGTTCTTC. Translated, it gives CASSASGGNEQFF.